This record looks at one T cell receptor beta chain sequence and its context. The record originates from a study of blood T cell repertoires in COVID-19. As for the study in general: Sites across the United States, Italy and Spain contributed samples from acute and convalescent COVID-19.

Trimming pared 2 bases from V and 2 bases from J, leaving 7 bases between. The CDR3 runs to 13 residues. Per germline, CDR1 WNHNN and CDR2 SYGVQD (reference sequence). This table comes from immunoSEQ multiplex PCR, and its TCRdb copy is limited to in-frame clones, with some not included. The sample carries approximately 350,000 clones, 75% to 90% recorded once. This clonotype was obtained from a woman aged 50 to 60 with COVID-19, enrolled during active disease. The V call is TRBV10-1, the J call TRBJ2-7; tentative D call: TRBD2 (6 bases). Sequencing used peripheral blood. Here the CDR3 DNA reads TGCGCCAGCAGTGAGGCGGGAACCTACGAGCAGTACTTC. Amino acid sequence: CASSEAGTYEQYF.